These 25 T cell receptor beta chains were sequenced from one sample in a study of early T cells in non-severe SARS-CoV-2 infection. TCRdb re-called the 5' RACE reads with MiXCR, one entry per CDR3 protein. The sample consists of approximately 39,000 distinct CDR3 sequences, roughly 6.8% of them appearing once. The sequenced sample was whole blood, obtained at baseline. The receptor set was obtained from an adult who was a healthcare worker with PCR-confirmed SARS-CoV-2 infection or an uninfected control (not recorded which).

In this sample, this clonotype turned up many times. The V and J genes are TRBV3-1 and TRBJ2-3, with 8 nucleotides matching TRBD2. CDR3 length: 14 amino acids. V lost 4 bases to trimming and J lost 1 base; unmatched junction nucleotides: 1. The V gene's germline CDR1 is LGHDT and CDR2 YNNKEL (reference sequence). This CDR3 is CASSRSGGTDTQYF. The CDR3 DNA reads as TGTGCCAGCAGCCGTAGCGGGGGCACAGATACGCAGTATTTT.

The chain combines TRBV7-2 with TRBJ2-3, with 9 nucleotides matching TRBD2. The V gene's germline CDR1 is SGHTA and CDR2 FQGNSA. Trimming at V came to 2 bases and at J to 2 bases, leaving 2 bases not matched to a gene. This CDR3 contains 15 residues. CDR3 bases: TGTGCCAGCAGCTTACTAGCGGGACCCACAGATACGCAGTATTTT. This gives the protein CASSLLAGPTDTQYF.

This clonotype has ten or more counts. V gene TRBV5-6 combines with J gene TRBJ2-1; 10 nucleotides match TRBD1. The J segment lost 1 base and the V segment lost 1 base, leaving 2 bases of the junction unmatched. The CDR3 sequence is 16 residues long. CDR1 and CDR2 from the germline V gene are SGHDT and YYEEEE. CDR3 residues: CASSLLGQGSYNEQFF. CDR3 DNA sequence: TGTGCCAGCAGCTTGTTGGGACAGGGGTCCTACAATGAGCAGTTCTTC.

This clonotype was detected a few times. This chain joins TRBV18 and TRBJ1-2, with D tentatively TRBD1 (5 bases). Germline assignment: CDR1 KGHSH and CDR2 LQKENI. CDR3 size: 13 residues. Trimming removed 3 bases at V and 6 bases at J, with 11 bases between. Here the CDR3 reads CASSPTGENGYTF. The CDR3 DNA is TGTGCCAGCTCACCCACAGGAGAGAATGGCTACACCTTC.

Only a few counts were recorded for this clonotype. The chain uses TRBV12-3 or TRBV12-4 and TRBJ2-5; maybe TRBD1 (5 bases). Between the trimmed V and J ends, which lost 7 bases and 9 bases, there was a span of 18 bases. This CDR3 has 13 residues. The CDR3 spells CASTGQGKDSQYF. In DNA form, the CDR3 reads TGTGCCAGCACCGGGCAGGGCAAAGATTCCCAGTACTTC.

This clonotype has a handful of counts. V is TRBV7-9 and J is TRBJ2-6, with 8 nucleotides matching TRBD2. Germline assignment: CDR1 SEHNR and CDR2 FQNEAQ (reference sequence). V lost 5 bases and J lost 3; bases outside the gene matches: 6. The CDR3 runs 16 residues. The DNA for the CDR3 is TGTGCCAGCAGCCCCTCCAGCGGGAGTGGGGCCAACGTCCTGACTTTC. It yields the protein CASSPSSGSGANVLTF. Based on the CDR3 plus reference TRBV7-9 and TRBJ2-6, the full variable domain is DTGVSQNPRHKITKRGQNVTFRCDPISEHNRLYWYRQTLGQGPEFLTYFQNEAQLEKSRLLSDRFSAERPKGSFSTLEIQRTEQGDSAMYLCASSPSSGSGANVLTFGAGSRLTVL.

In its sample, this clonotype was seen once. This clone may be a read error of a much larger clone one base away. The chain carries TRBV18 and TRBJ2-3; no firm D call. Germline V gives CDR1 KGHSH, CDR2 LQKENI. The CDR3 spans 12 residues. Written as DNA, the CDR3 is TGTGTCAGCTCACCAGACACAGATACGCAGTATTTT. Its translation is CVSSPDTDTQYF.

This clonotype was observed many times. The J gene is TRBJ1-1, the V gene TRBV20-1; D is possibly TRBD1 (5 bases). The V end was cut by 6 bases, the J end by 4 bases, with 15 bases between. The germline gives CDR1 DFQATT, CDR2 SNEGSKA (reference sequence). This CDR3 comprises 13 residues. The chain's CDR3 is CSAIPAGSTEAFF. The DNA for the CDR3 is TGCAGTGCCATACCCGCAGGGTCCACTGAAGCTTTCTTT.

This clonotype was counted many times. The genes are TRBV6-4 and TRBJ1-1, with D unresolved. This CDR3 is built from 11 residues. Between the trimmed V and J ends, which lost 8 bases and 5 bases, there was a span of 9 bases. From germline, CDR1 is MRHNA and CDR2 SNTAGT. The DNA of the CDR3 is TGTGCCAGCCGTTCGGGGACTGAAGCTTTCTTT. Its translation is CASRSGTEAFF.

This clonotype appeared many times. CDR3 coding DNA: TGTGCCAGCAGCCCAACCCGAACCGGGGAGCAGTTCTTC. Translated, it gives CASSPTRTGEQFF. The gene calls are TRBV13 and TRBJ2-1; D gene uncertain. Per the germline V gene, CDR1 is PRHDT and CDR2 is FYEKMQ (reference sequence). Trimming took off 5 bases at V and 10 bases at J, with 15 bases between the two ends. The CDR3 length is 13 residues.

The V and J genes are TRBV12-3 or TRBV12-4 and TRBJ2-7; TRBD1 aligns across 11 bases. The V and J ends lost 8 bases and 4 bases, in that order; junction bases with no gene match: 7. The CDR3 has 14 amino acids. The CDR3 region is CASDSGTGGYEQYF. The CDR3 bases are TGTGCCAGCGACTCCGGGACAGGGGGTTACGAGCAGTACTTC.

The sample holds many counts of this clonotype. This chain's CDR3 is CASSLAPVTEAFF. The CDR3 DNA reads as TGTGCCAGCAGCTTGGCCCCTGTCACTGAAGCTTTCTTT. The rearrangement links TRBV5-6 to TRBJ1-1, with D unclear. CDR3 length equals 13 residues. The germline V gene has CDR1 SGHDT and CDR2 YYEEEE. Trimming shortened V by 0 bases and J by 4 bases, and 7 bases separated the two germline ends. Full variable domain (rest looked up from reference TRBV5-6 and TRBJ1-1): DAGVTQSPTHLIKTRGQQVTLRCSPKSGHDTVSWYQQALGQGPQFIFQYYEEEERQRGNFPDRFSGHQFPNYSSELNVNALLLGDSALYLCASSLAPVTEAFFGQGTRLTVV.

The chain is built from TRBV7-9 and TRBJ1-1, with D perhaps TRBD1 (5 bases). Trimming left V 2 bases short and J 5 bases short, with 9 bases between. This CDR3 has 13 residues. Germline V gene lookup returns CDR1 SEHNR and CDR2 FQNEAQ (reference sequence). The CDR3 coding sequence is TGTGCCAGCAGCTTAAATCCAGGGACTGAAGCTTTCTTT. Translated, it gives CASSLNPGTEAFF. Combining the CDR3 with reference TRBV7-9 and TRBJ1-1 gives the whole variable domain DTGVSQNPRHKITKRGQNVTFRCDPISEHNRLYWYRQTLGQGPEFLTYFQNEAQLEKSRLLSDRFSAERPKGSFSTLEIQRTEQGDSAMYLCASSLNPGTEAFFGQGTRLTVV.

The gene calls are TRBV29-1 and TRBJ2-1; either TRBD1 or TRBD2 may fit D (5 bases each). The CDR3 runs 14 residues. CDR1 is SQVTM, CDR2 ANQGSEA, per germline. V shed 7 bases and J shed 0 bases, with 13 bases lying between them. The CDR3 here is CSGGDGDSYNEQFF. Here the CDR3 DNA reads TGCAGCGGAGGGGACGGCGACTCCTACAATGAGCAGTTCTTC.

This clonotype was detected many times. This rearrangement joins TRBV27 to TRBJ2-3; a weak D match, TRBD1 (6 bases). Germline CDR1 and CDR2: MNHEY and SMNVEV (reference sequence). This CDR3 contains 13 residues. The V and J ends lost 3 bases and 9 bases respectively, with 13 bases between them. Here the CDR3 DNA reads TGTGCCAGCAGTTTTGGGGGCTTTGGGACGCAGTATTTT. This codes for CASSFGGFGTQYF.

This chain joins TRBV5-4 and TRBJ2-5; 8 bases line up with TRBD1. Germline CDR1 is SGHNT and CDR2 is YYREEE (reference sequence). CDR3 size: 14 residues. J lost 0 bases, V lost 3 bases, and 1 base had no gene match. CDR3 protein: CASSWDRNQETQYF. Written as DNA, the CDR3 is TGTGCCAGCAGCTGGGACAGGAACCAAGAGACCCAGTACTTC. The whole variable domain, remainder taken from reference TRBV5-4 and TRBJ2-5, is ETGVTQSPTHLIKTRGQQVTLRCSSQSGHNTVSWYQQALGQGPQFIFQYYREEENGRGNFPPRFSGLQFPNYSSELNVNALELDDSALYLCASSWDRNQETQYFGPGTRLLVL.

The J gene is TRBJ2-1, the V gene TRBV7-3; D possibly corresponds to TRBD2 (5 bases). CDR3 length: 16 residues. Germline CDR1 and CDR2: SGHTA and FQGTGA. Trimming cost V 5 bases and J 7 bases, with 21 bases left between them. Here the CDR3 DNA reads TGTGCCAGCAGCCGGAATTTGGGCGGGTTAGGAAATGAGCAGTTCTTC. This sequence encodes CASSRNLGGLGNEQFF.

This clonotype was seen many times. The chain uses TRBV19 and TRBJ2-7, with D unclear. CDR3 length equals 10 residues. CDR1 and CDR2 (germline): LNHDA, SQIVND (reference sequence). V lost 9 bases, J lost 4 bases, and 7 bases lay in between. CDR3 coding DNA: TGTGCCAGCGGTCATTACGAGCAGTACTTC. Protein: CASGHYEQYF.

A few counts support this clonotype. The chain joins TRBV20-1 to TRBJ1-5, with D possibly TRBD1 on 5 matching bases. The CDR3 is 15 residues long. V was clipped by 3 bases and J by 9 bases, with 21 bases between them. Per germline, CDR1 DFQATT and CDR2 SNEGSKA (reference sequence). CDR3 residues: CSARGQGPTSGPQHF. The DNA for the CDR3 is TGCAGTGCTAGGGGCCAGGGACCGACCTCCGGGCCCCAGCATTTT.

The rearrangement links TRBV10-3 to TRBJ2-3; 9 bases agree with TRBD1. The ends lost 9 bases at V and 4 bases at J; junction bases unmatched: 11. The V gene's germline CDR1 is ENHRY and CDR2 SYGVKD. CDR3 length: 15 residues. The CDR3 is CAIAPGQGTADTQYF. Here the CDR3 DNA reads TGTGCCATAGCCCCGGGACAGGGAACAGCAGATACGCAGTATTTT.

The chain combines TRBV28 with TRBJ2-7, with TRBD1 as a possible D gene (6 bases). The CDR3 is made up of 12 amino acids. Trimming left V 5 bases short and J 7 bases short, with 12 bases between. Germline CDR1 MDHEN, CDR2 SYDVKM. The CDR3, as DNA: TGTGCCAGCAGTATACAGGGAAGTGAGCAGTACTTC. Translating gives CASSIQGSEQYF.

In its sample, this clonotype was seen many times. The chain couples TRBV24-1 to TRBJ1-5; D unclear. Germline values: CDR1 KGHDR, CDR2 SFDVKD. Trimming stripped 4 bases from V and 5 bases from J, with 11 bases between. CDR3 length: 14 amino acids. The CDR3 sequence is CATSDPTGDQPQHF. DNA of the CDR3: TGTGCCACCAGTGACCCGACCGGGGATCAGCCCCAGCATTTT.

The V call is TRBV12-3 or TRBV12-4, the J call TRBJ2-7; D call uncertain. This CDR3 contains 14 residues. Deletions cut 2 bases from V and 5 bases from J, with 13 bases between. The DNA of the CDR3 is TGTGCCAGCAGTTTAACGTTCCAGATTAACGAGCAGTACTTC. Amino acid sequence: CASSLTFQINEQYF.

The V call is TRBV10-1, the J call TRBJ2-1; 15 bases agree with TRBD2. The CDR3 extends over 17 amino acids. Losses at the gene ends were 6 bases for V and 6 bases for J; bases not matched to a gene: 9. Germline lookup yields CDR1 WNHNN and CDR2 SYGVQD (reference sequence). The CDR3 sequence is CASRDGLAGGPGNEQFF. The CDR3 region has the DNA TGCGCCAGCAGGGATGGACTAGCGGGAGGGCCTGGCAATGAGCAGTTCTTC.

This clonotype showed up just a few times. This CDR3 reads CASSWDTSPSYEQYF. CDR3 nucleotide sequence: TGTGCCAGCAGCTGGGACACAAGTCCTTCCTACGAGCAGTACTTC. V is TRBV7-9 and J is TRBJ2-7; the D gene is possibly TRBD1 (6 bases). The V end was cut by 4 bases, the J end by 1 base, with 14 bases between. Germline V lookup: CDR1 SEHNR, CDR2 FQNEAQ (reference sequence). The CDR3 consists of 15 residues.